The entry below describes one T cell receptor (beta chain). The antigen is not known. Together with a sample-barcoded 5' primer, a J-beta primer mix was included in a second PCR lasting about 7 to 12 cycles. The template-switch adaptor, which had 12 random nucleotides, put a tag on each cDNA molecule. In TCRdb, the 5' RACE reads were re-called with MiXCR into one record per CDR3 protein. The sample consists of under 1,100,000 distinct CDR3 sequences, approximately 26% of them appearing once. This record belongs to a study of blood T cells in healthy people across ages. Study findings and constraints: It was held that diversity estimates obtained from one million T cells represented underestimates.

Aged about 6 to 100, donors were systemically healthy Caucasians from Russia. CDR3 size: 16 residues. Germline V CDR1 and CDR2: SGHRS, YFSETQ. V was pared by 4 bases and J by 4 bases, with 8 bases of the junction left unmatched. A further study also used this sample, focusing on T cells of mothers and their children. This second study notes: Related pairs of mothers and children showed slightly higher, non-significant overlap versus unrelated pairs.

The TCR sequence derives from a girl aged 2-10 years in good health. Sequenced input: blood. The V and J genes are TRBV5-1 and TRBJ2-5, with TRBD2 identical over 12 bases. The CDR3: CASSPGLAGIGETQYF. The CDR3 DNA follows: TGCGCCAGCAGCCCCGGACTAGCGGGAATAGGAGAGACCCAGTACTTC. Full variable domain (outside the CDR3, taken from reference TRBV5-1 and TRBJ2-5): KAGVTQTPRYLIKTRGQQVTLSCSPISGHRSVSWYQQTPGQGLQFLFEYFSETQRNKGNFPGRFSGRQFSNSRSEMNVSTLELGDSALYLCASSPGLAGIGETQYFGPGTRLLVL.